A selection of T cell receptor beta chains follows, all from one sample in a study of T cell changes during pregnancy in multiple sclerosis. Sequencing was performed with immunoSEQ multiplex PCR; in TCRdb, only in-frame clones are kept and a portion is missing. The table records roughly 120,000 clones, about 93% of them present only once. This sample comprised peripheral blood, obtained before pregnancy. The receptors here all came from a female donor with multiple sclerosis, enrolled in a pregnancy study. Each CDR3 is given with its conserved first and last residue. D genes are given only for firm matches. Where a row states a size, it is once, few, many or the class of an expanded clone; other rows omit it.

v_call	d_call	clone_size	j_call	cdr3_nt	cdr3_aa
TRBV2	TRBD1	.	TRBJ1-1	TGTGCCAGCAGTTGGGGGACAGGGGAGATCACTGAAGCTTTCTTT	CASSWGTGEITEAFF
TRBV6-1	.	.	TRBJ2-4	TGTGCCAGCAGTCGCGGGGTAGAAAACATTCAGTACTTC	CASSRGVENIQYF
TRBV5-4	TRBD2	.	TRBJ2-1	TGTGCCAGCAGCCTTAGCGGGGGCGCGAACAATGAGCAGTTCTTC	CASSLSGGANNEQFF
TRBV6-5	TRBD1	.	TRBJ2-2	TGTGCCAGCAGCCGAGGGGGCGCGAACACCGGGGAGCTGTTTTTT	CASSRGGANTGELFF
TRBV5-1	TRBD2	once	TRBJ2-1	TGCGCCAGCAGCTTCGGACTAGCGGGAACCAATGAGCAGTTCTTC	CASSFGLAGTNEQFF
TRBV27	TRBD2	once	TRBJ2-1	TGTGCCAGCAGTCGGGGACTAGCGGGGGATGATGAGCAGTTCTTC	CASSRGLAGDDEQFF
TRBV6-5	.	.	TRBJ1-1	TGTGCCAGCAGTTACTCGAAAATGGAGGGAAGTGGTGTGGCTTTCTTT	CASSYSKMEGSGVAFF
TRBV5-1	.	.	TRBJ1-1	TGCGCCAGCAGGGACAAGGGACAAGAGAACACTGAAGCTTTCTTT	CASRDKGQENTEAFF
TRBV10-3	TRBD1	.	TRBJ2-1	TGTGCCATCAGTGAGGACAGGGGCAATGAGCAGTTCTTC	CAISEDRGNEQFF
TRBV19	TRBD1	.	TRBJ1-5	TGTGCCAGTAGGGGGGACAGGACCAATCAGCCCCAGCATTTT	CASRGDRTNQPQHF
TRBV7-8	.	.	TRBJ2-1	TGTGCCAGCAGCTTGCGTCCGGGGTCAGCGGAGGGATCTAACAATGAGCAGTTCTTC	CASSLRPGSAEGSNNEQFF
TRBV2	TRBD1	.	TRBJ2-5	TGTGCCAGCAGTGAGCCCATGACAGGGGGCGAAGAGACCCAGTACTTC	CASSEPMTGGEETQYF
TRBV25-1	.	.	TRBJ2-7	TGTGCCAGCAGTGAATATCTGTTCTACGAGCAGTACTTC	CASSEYLFYEQYF
TRBV15	TRBD2	once	TRBJ2-5	TGTGCCACCAGGACTAGCGGGGGTACGGGGTCAGAGACCCAGTACTTC	CATRTSGGTGSETQYF
TRBV5-4	TRBD2	.	TRBJ2-1	TGTGCCAGCAGCATACTTCTAGCGGGAGGTTACAATGAGCAGTTCTTC	CASSILLAGGYNEQFF
TRBV27	TRBD1	.	TRBJ2-5	TGTGCCAGCAGTTTATCCCGGACAGGTAAAGAGACCCAGTACTTC	CASSLSRTGKETQYF
TRBV5-8	.	.	TRBJ2-7	TGTGCCAGCAGCTACCGCCGGGGGTCCTACGAGCAGTACTTC	CASSYRRGSYEQYF
TRBV7-2	TRBD2	.	TRBJ2-7	TGTGCCAGCAGATCTAGCGGGACCCTTGGGGAGCAGTACTTC	CASRSSGTLGEQYF
TRBV28	.	.	TRBJ1-1	TGTGCCAGCAGTCGGATCGGGGTAAACACTGAAGCTTTCTTT	CASSRIGVNTEAFF
TRBV30	TRBD2	.	TRBJ2-3	TGTGCCTGGAGGCAGACTAGCGGGGGGTCAGATACGCAGTATTTT	CAWRQTSGGSDTQYF
TRBV5-1	TRBD2	.	TRBJ2-1	TGCGCCAGCAGCTTGGCCCAGGCTAGCGGATACAATGAGCAGTTCTTC	CASSLAQASGYNEQFF
TRBV30	.	.	TRBJ1-1	TGTGCCTGGAGTGTACAGCGGGGTAAGAAGGCGGAAGCTTTCTTT	CAWSVQRGKKAEAFF
TRBV6-1	.	.	TRBJ1-1	TGTGCCAGCAGTGAAGCGAAGGGGCACACTGAAGCTTTCTTT	CASSEAKGHTEAFF
TRBV4-1	TRBD1	.	TRBJ1-2	TGCGCCAGCAGCCAAGTTGGAGGGGGCGCTAGGAACTATGGCTACACCTTC	CASSQVGGGARNYGYTF
TRBV6-1	.	.	TRBJ1-1	TGTGCCAGCAGTGAAGGGCGGGGGGTGCGCACTGAAGCTTTCTTT	CASSEGRGVRTEAFF
TRBV28	.	.	TRBJ1-5	TGTGCCACCCGACCAGCAGGTCAGCCCCAGCATTTT	CATRPAGQPQHF
TRBV6-1	TRBD2	.	TRBJ2-2	TGTGCCAGCAGCCCTAGCGGGGATGGTGGGGAGCTGTTTTTT	CASSPSGDGGELFF
TRBV4-2	TRBD2	.	TRBJ2-3	TGTGCCAGCAGCCAAGATAAGGCTAGCGGGGTCACAGATACGCAGTATTTT	CASSQDKASGVTDTQYF